This T cell receptor (beta chain) was identified in a study of cytomegalovirus exposure and HLA in healthy donors. Germline V CDR1 and CDR2: SGHTA, FQGNSA. The CDR3 totals 13 residues. Trimming removed 6 bases from V and 3 bases from J, with 9 bases in between. A multiplex PCR was run with 60 Vbeta primers and 13 Jbeta primers. Profiling relied on immunoSEQ multiplex PCR, and the TCRdb table lists in-frame clones only, not all of them. Of 99,000 or so clones listed, roughly an eighth were seen once; the top ten hold roughly a sixth. The sequencing sample was made of PBMCs. The receptor comes from a man between 35 and 55 years old in good health and CMV-seropositive. The J gene is TRBJ1-5, the V gene TRBV7-2; a weak D match, TRBD1 (5 bases). CDR3 protein: CASSQGLNQPQHF. DNA of the CDR3: TGTGCCAGCAGTCAGGGTCTCAATCAGCCCCAGCATTTT.